This is a list of T cell receptor beta chains from one sample in a study of shared clonotypes between healthy human individuals. The protocol was immunoSEQ multiplex PCR, while the TCRdb copy is restricted to in-frame clones and leaves out a portion. The table shows about 2.3 million clones, with 85% to 95% occurring only once. The sequenced material came from naive CD4+ T cells from PBMCs. These receptors came from a man aged 18 to 30 in good health. Some clones in this sample may be carry-over from other donors' samples. CDR3s include the opening cysteine and the closing phenylalanine or tryptophan. A D gene is named only where the DNA matches it firmly. Expanded clones are given a class, and other clones once, few, many or no size at all.

.,.,14,TRBJ2-3,TRBV7-6,CASSFGGILNTQYF,TGTGCCAGCAGCTTTGGGGGGATTCTAAATACGCAGTATTTT
.,.,19,TRBJ2-1,TRBV15,CATSRFPGRVGTNRNEQFF,TGTGCCACCAGCAGATTCCCTGGTCGAGTCGGGACCAACCGCAATGAGCAGTTCTTC
.,.,15,TRBJ2-7,TRBV19,CASSIVVGIPYEQYF,TGTGCCAGTAGTATAGTCGTGGGAATCCCCTACGAGCAGTACTTC
TRBD1,.,15,TRBJ1-4,TRBV5-1,CASSATGRPNEKLFF,TGCGCCAGCAGCGCGACAGGGAGACCTAATGAAAAACTGTTTTTT
TRBD2,.,13,TRBJ2-1,TRBV6-5,CASRTSGRNEQFF,TGTGCCAGCCGGACTAGCGGGAGAAATGAGCAGTTCTTC
.,.,13,TRBJ2-5,TRBV27,CASSLYLWETQYF,TGTGCCAGCAGTTTATACCTATGGGAGACCCAGTACTTC
TRBD1,.,15,TRBJ2-7,TRBV19,CASSMGQGAPYEQYF,TGTGCCAGTAGTATGGGACAGGGGGCCCCCTACGAGCAGTACTTC
TRBD1,.,17,TRBJ2-5,TRBV9,CASSAGLSTGTEETQYF,TGTGCCAGCAGCGCGGGCCTTTCGACAGGGACGGAAGAGACCCAGTACTTC
TRBD1,.,13,TRBJ2-7,TRBV5-6,CASSNRGLYEQYF,TGTGCCAGCAGCAACAGGGGGCTCTACGAGCAGTACTTC
.,.,15,TRBJ2-1,TRBV6-6,CASRPQGLATNEQFF,TGTGCCAGCAGGCCCCAGGGACTGGCCACCAATGAGCAGTTCTTC
.,.,16,TRBJ2-1,TRBV6-6,CASSPTAGNSYNEQFF,TGTGCCAGCAGCCCAACCGCAGGGAACTCCTACAATGAGCAGTTCTTC
.,.,15,TRBJ2-1,TRBV5-1,CASSLMGDSYNEQFF,TGCGCCAGCAGCTTGATGGGCGACTCCTACAATGAGCAGTTCTTC
TRBD2,.,16,TRBJ2-3,TRBV4-1,CASSPLAAGSTDTQYF,TGCGCCAGCAGCCCACTAGCGGCGGGGAGCACAGATACGCAGTATTTT
TRBD1,few,13,TRBJ2-1,TRBV11-2,CASSASQPDRVFF,TGTGCCAGCAGCGCGAGCCAACCGGACAGGGTGTTCTTC
TRBD2,once,17,TRBJ2-1,TRBV7-2,CASSLVPGLGSQSEQFF,TGTGCCAGCAGCTTGGTCCCGGGACTAGGCTCACAATCTGAGCAGTTCTTC
TRBD2,.,19,TRBJ2-1,TRBV27,CASSFLMTSGRSYNERQFF,TGTGCCAGCAGTTTTCTAATGACTAGCGGCCGATCGTACAATGAGCGGCAGTTCTTC
.,.,15,TRBJ1-1,TRBV2,CASSISRGVDTEAFF,TGTGCCAGCAGTATAAGCCGTGGGGTTGACACTGAAGCTTTCTTT
.,.,14,TRBJ1-1,TRBV28,CASREQNPNTEAFF,TGTGCCAGCAGGGAACAGAACCCGAACACTGAAGCTTTCTTT
.,.,13,TRBJ1-2,TRBV6-5,CASSLTGGYGYTF,TGTGCCAGCAGTCTTACAGGTGGCTACGGCTACACCTTC
TRBD1,.,16,TRBJ2-3,TRBV4-1,CASSQDGQGRTDTQYF,TGCGCCAGCAGCCAAGACGGACAGGGGAGGACAGATACGCAGTATTTT
.,few,14,TRBJ1-4,TRBV28,CASSFPRDNEKLFF,TGTGCCAGCAGTTTCCCCAGGGACAATGAAAAACTGTTTTTT
.,.,15,TRBJ1-5,TRBV6-5,CASSFRDVGNQPQHF,TGTGCCAGCAGTTTCCGGGACGTGGGCAATCAGCCCCAGCATTTT
.,.,14,TRBJ2-7,TRBV19,CASSIRGIPYEQYF,TGTGCCAGTAGTATCAGGGGAATCCCCTACGAGCAGTACTTC
TRBD2,once,16,TRBJ2-3,TRBV19,CASSISSGRVGDTQYF,TGTGCCAGTAGTATTTCTAGCGGGAGGGTGGGAGATACGCAGTATTTT
TRBD2,.,14,TRBJ2-1,TRBV27,CASSLGTSDIEQFF,TGTGCCAGCAGTTTAGGGACTAGCGACATTGAGCAGTTCTTC
.,.,15,TRBJ1-2,TRBV7-2,CASSPTRGPSYGYTF,TGTGCCAGCAGCCCGACCCGGGGACCGAGCTATGGCTACACCTTC
.,.,13,TRBJ1-3,TRBV5-1,CASSLGIGNTIYF,TGCGCCAGCAGCTTAGGCATTGGAAACACCATATATTTT
.,.,12,TRBJ1-1,TRBV28,CASRTLNTEAFF,TGTGCCAGCAGAACCCTGAACACTGAAGCTTTCTTT
.,.,12,TRBJ1-5,TRBV6-1,CALQGGDQPQHF,TGTGCCCTACAGGGAGGGGATCAGCCCCAGCATTTT
.,.,15,TRBJ2-1,TRBV9,CASSPGEDAMGEQFF,TGTGCCAGCAGCCCAGGGGAGGACGCCATGGGTGAGCAGTTCTTC
TRBD1,once,16,TRBJ2-5,TRBV6-5,CASSYRGQGVLETQYF,TGTGCCAGCAGTTACCGGGGACAGGGGGTTTTAGAGACCCAGTACTTC
TRBD2,.,17,TRBJ2-2,TRBV5-6,CASSLYRTSGSSGELFF,TGTGCCAGCAGCTTGTATAGGACTAGCGGGAGTTCCGGGGAGCTGTTTTTT
.,.,15,TRBJ2-6,TRBV5-1,CASSLVGDGANVLTF,TGCGCCAGCAGCTTGGTCGGGGACGGGGCCAACGTCCTGACTTTC
.,.,12,TRBJ2-7,TRBV2,CASSRDLYEQYF,TGTGCCAGCAGCCGAGACCTCTACGAGCAGTACTTC
TRBD2,.,17,TRBJ2-3,TRBV7-6,CASSLRAGGLRTDTQYF,TGTGCCAGCAGCTTACGAGCGGGAGGGCTACGGACAGATACGCAGTATTTT
.,.,15,TRBJ2-1,TRBV19,CASSIVPFSYNEQFF,TGTGCCAGTAGTATAGTGCCCTTCTCCTACAATGAGCAGTTCTTC
TRBD2,.,15,TRBJ2-7,TRBV5-4,CASSLSGTSLYEQYF,TGTGCCAGCAGCTTGTCAGGGACTAGTCTCTACGAGCAGTACTTC
TRBD2,.,15,TRBJ2-7,TRBV7-2,CASSLGRESPYEQYF,TGTGCCAGCAGCTTAGGGCGGGAGTCCCCCTACGAGCAGTACTTC
.,.,13,TRBJ1-1,TRBV6-4,CASRQELNTEAFF,TGTGCCAGCAGGCAGGAGCTGAACACTGAAGCTTTCTTT
TRBD1,.,14,TRBJ2-7,TRBV5-1,CASSPGQPSYEQYF,TGCGCCAGCAGCCCGGGACAGCCCTCCTACGAGCAGTACTTC
.,.,14,TRBJ1-4,TRBV5-1,CASSFTGRGEKLFF,TGCGCCAGCAGCTTTACAGGGAGAGGTGAAAAACTGTTTTTT
TRBD2,.,12,TRBJ2-7,TRBV4-2,CASSGTRSEQYF,TGTGCCAGCAGCGGGACTAGATCCGAGCAGTACTTC
.,.,14,TRBJ2-7,TRBV7-9,CASSLARGPYEQYF,TGTGCCAGCAGCTTAGCACGGGGACCCTACGAGCAGTACTTC
TRBD2,.,15,TRBJ2-7,TRBV11-2,CASSPRTSGVYEQYF,TGTGCCAGCAGCCCCCGGACTAGCGGGGTCTACGAGCAGTACTTC
.,.,13,TRBJ2-5,TRBV15,CATSGSYRETQYF,TGTGCCACCAGCGGCTCGTATAGGGAGACCCAGTACTTC
.,.,16,TRBJ1-3,TRBV18,CASSPRQVLSGNTIYF,TGTGCCAGCTCACCCCGACAGGTCCTCTCTGGAAACACCATATATTTT
TRBD1,.,16,TRBJ2-1,TRBV6-1,CASSVFDRGLGNEQFF,TGTGCCAGCAGTGTTTTCGACAGGGGGCTTGGCAATGAGCAGTTCTTC